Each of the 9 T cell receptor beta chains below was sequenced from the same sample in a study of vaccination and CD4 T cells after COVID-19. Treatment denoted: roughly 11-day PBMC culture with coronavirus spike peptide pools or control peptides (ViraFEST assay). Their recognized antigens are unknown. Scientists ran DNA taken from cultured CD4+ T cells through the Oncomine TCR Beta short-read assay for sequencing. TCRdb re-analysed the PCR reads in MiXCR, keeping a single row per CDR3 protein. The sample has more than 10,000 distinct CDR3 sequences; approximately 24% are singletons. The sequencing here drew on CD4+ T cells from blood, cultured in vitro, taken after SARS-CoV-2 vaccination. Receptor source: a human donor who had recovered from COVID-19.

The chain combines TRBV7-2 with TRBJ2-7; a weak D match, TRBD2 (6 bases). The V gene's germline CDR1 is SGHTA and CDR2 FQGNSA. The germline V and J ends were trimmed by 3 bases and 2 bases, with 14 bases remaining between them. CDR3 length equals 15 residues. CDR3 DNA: TGTGCCAGCAGCTTCCGGGGGACTTCTCCCTACGAGCAGTACTTC. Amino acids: CASSFRGTSPYEQYF. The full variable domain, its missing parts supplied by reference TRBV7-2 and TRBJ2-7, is GAGVSQSPSNKVTEKGKDVELRCDPISGHTALYWYRQSLGQGLEFLIYFQGNSAPDKSGLPSDRFSAERTGGSVSTLTIQRTQQEDSAVYLCASSFRGTSPYEQYFGPGTRLTVT.

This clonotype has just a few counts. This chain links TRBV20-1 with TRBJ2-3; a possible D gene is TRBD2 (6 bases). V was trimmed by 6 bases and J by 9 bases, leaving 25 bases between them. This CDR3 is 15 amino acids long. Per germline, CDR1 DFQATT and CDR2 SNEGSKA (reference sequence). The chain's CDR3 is CSAPSGTTGRGTQYF. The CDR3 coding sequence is TGCAGTGCCCCTTCCGGGACCACCGGGAGAGGCACGCAGTATTTT.

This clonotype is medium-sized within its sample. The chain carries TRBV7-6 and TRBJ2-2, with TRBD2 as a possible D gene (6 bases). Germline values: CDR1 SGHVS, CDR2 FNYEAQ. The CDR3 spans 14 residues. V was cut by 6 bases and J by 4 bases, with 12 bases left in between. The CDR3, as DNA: TGTGCCAGCAGTTCGGGACTTGTCACCGGGGAGCTGTTTTTT. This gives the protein CASSSGLVTGELFF.

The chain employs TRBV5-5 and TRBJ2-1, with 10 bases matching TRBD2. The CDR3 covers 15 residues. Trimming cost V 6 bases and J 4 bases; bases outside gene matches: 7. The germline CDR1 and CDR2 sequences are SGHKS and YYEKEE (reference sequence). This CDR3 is CASILGLAPYNEQFF. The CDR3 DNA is TGTGCCAGCATCCTGGGACTAGCGCCTTACAATGAGCAGTTCTTC.

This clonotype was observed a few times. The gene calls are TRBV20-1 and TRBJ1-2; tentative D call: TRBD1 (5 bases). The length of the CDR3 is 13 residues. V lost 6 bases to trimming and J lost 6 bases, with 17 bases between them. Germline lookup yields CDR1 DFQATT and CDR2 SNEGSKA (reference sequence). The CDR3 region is CSAQWTPGDGYTF. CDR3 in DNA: TGCAGTGCCCAATGGACACCCGGGGATGGCTACACCTTC.

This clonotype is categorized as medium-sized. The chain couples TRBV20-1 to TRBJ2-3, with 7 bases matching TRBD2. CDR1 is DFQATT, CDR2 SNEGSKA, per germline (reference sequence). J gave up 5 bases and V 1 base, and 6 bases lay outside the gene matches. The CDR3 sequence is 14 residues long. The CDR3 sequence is CSARAAGAKDTQYF. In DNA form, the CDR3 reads TGCAGTGCTAGAGCTGCGGGAGCGAAAGATACGCAGTATTTT.

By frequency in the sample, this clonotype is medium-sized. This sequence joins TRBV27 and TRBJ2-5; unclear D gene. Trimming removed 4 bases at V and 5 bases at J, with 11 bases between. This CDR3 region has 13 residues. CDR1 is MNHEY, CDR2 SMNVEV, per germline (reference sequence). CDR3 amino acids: CASSYTIRETQYF. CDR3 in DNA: TGTGCCAGCAGTTACACGATACGGGAGACCCAGTACTTC.

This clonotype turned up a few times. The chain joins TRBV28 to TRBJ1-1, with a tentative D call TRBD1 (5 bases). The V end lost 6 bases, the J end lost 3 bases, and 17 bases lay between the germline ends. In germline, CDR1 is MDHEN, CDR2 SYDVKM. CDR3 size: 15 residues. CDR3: CASREPQGGHTEAFF. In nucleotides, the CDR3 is TGTGCCAGCAGGGAACCCCAGGGAGGACACACTGAAGCTTTCTTT.

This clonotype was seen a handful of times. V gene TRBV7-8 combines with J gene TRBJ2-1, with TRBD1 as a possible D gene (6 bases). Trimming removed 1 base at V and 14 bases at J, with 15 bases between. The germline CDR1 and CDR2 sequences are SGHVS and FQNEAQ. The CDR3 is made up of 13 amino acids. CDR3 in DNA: TGTGCCAGCAGCTTAGAGGGGGTCTACTTTGAGTTCTTC. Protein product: CASSLEGVYFEFF. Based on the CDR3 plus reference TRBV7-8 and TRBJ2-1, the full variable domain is GAGVSQSPRYKVAKRGQDVALRCDPISGHVSLFWYQQALGQGPEFLTYFQNEAQLDKSGLPSDRFFAERPEGSVSTLKIQRTQQEDSAVYLCASSLEGVYFEFFGPGTRLTVL.